This TCR beta chain was recovered during a study of blood T cells in healthy people across ages. This CDR3 is 11 amino acids long. In germline, CDR1 is MNHEY, CDR2 SVGEGT. Then a second PCR, running about 6 to 12 cycles, was carried out with a sample-barcoded 5' primer and a J-beta primer mix. From the 5' RACE reads, TCRdb called clonotypes with MiXCR, one entry per CDR3 protein. This sample has more than 650,000 distinct CDR3 sequences; less than 70% occur once, and the top ten carry around 40%. The TCR comes from an elderly man in good health. Material: blood. This rearrangement joins TRBV6-2 or TRBV6-3 to TRBJ2-4; D is unresolved. Judging by the DNA end, TRBJ2-5 fits better; the J call may be wrong. The CDR3 is CASTNQETQYF. As DNA, the CDR3 is TGTGCCAGCACCAACCAAGAGACCCAGTACTTC.